Listed below are T cell receptor beta chains from one sample, sequenced in a study of identical twins. TCRdb re-derived calls from the 5' RACE reads in MiXCR, one entry per CDR3 protein. The sample includes some 500,000 distinct CDR3 sequences, nearly 10% of them seen just once. These sequences were also reported in another study, on yellow fever vaccine responses in identical twins.

The specimen was PBMCs. The origin of the receptors is a woman under 30 in good health. The CDR3 runs from the conserved cysteine through the conserved F or W. D genes are given only for firm matches. Part of the rows lack a size; the others show once, few, many or a class for expanded clones.

V	size	J	D	CDR3	DNA
TRBV20-1	-	TRBJ2-3	-	CSARISGEDTDTQYF	TGCAGTGCCAGAATTAGCGGAGAGGACACAGATACGCAGTATTTT
TRBV6-2/TRBV6-3	many	TRBJ2-7	TRBD2	CASSWTSGPYEQYF	TGTGCCAGCAGCTGGACTAGCGGGCCCTACGAGCAGTACTTC
TRBV7-8	many	TRBJ2-5	-	CASSLAGLRVVETQYF	TGTGCCAGCAGCCTAGCTGGCCTCCGAGTTGTGGAGACCCAGTACTTC
TRBV7-8	few	TRBJ2-3	-	CASSFERTDTQYF	TGTGCCAGCAGCTTTGAAAGAACCGATACGCAGTATTTT
TRBV10-3	many	TRBJ1-4	-	CAISQGLDEKLFF	TGTGCCATCAGCCAGGGCCTAGATGAAAAACTGTTTTTT
TRBV12-3/TRBV12-4	-	TRBJ1-4	TRBD1	CASSSSRQGEKLFF	TGTGCCAGCAGTTCATCTCGACAGGGGGAAAAACTGTTTTTT
TRBV7-9	-	TRBJ1-2	TRBD1	CASSLDDRGHYGYTF	TGTGCCAGCAGCTTAGACGACAGGGGACACTATGGCTACACCTTC
TRBV4-3	few	TRBJ2-3	TRBD2	CASSQDGLAGRTDTQYF	TGCGCCAGCAGCCAAGATGGGCTAGCGGGACGAACAGATACGCAGTATTTT
TRBV3-1	few	TRBJ2-7	-	CASSPSPQIYEQYF	TGTGCCAGCAGCCCTTCGCCTCAGATCTACGAGCAGTACTTC
TRBV10-3	-	TRBJ1-5	TRBD1	CAISDGQGDQPQHF	TGTGCCATCAGTGACGGACAGGGGGATCAGCCCCAGCATTTT
TRBV29-1	many	TRBJ2-7	-	CSVVSGPYEQYF	TGCAGCGTTGTAAGCGGGCCCTACGAGCAGTACTTC
TRBV11-2	many	TRBJ1-1	-	CASSLIRADPMNTEAFF	TGTGCCAGCAGCTTAATCAGGGCAGATCCAATGAACACTGAAGCTTTCTTT
TRBV29-1	many	TRBJ2-1	-	CSVEAGLEAGTAF	TGCAGCGTTGAAGCGGGGTTAGAGGCGGGAACGGCCTTC
TRBV7-9	many	TRBJ2-7	-	CASSPADRYEQYF	TGTGCCAGCAGCCCCGCCGACCGATACGAGCAGTACTTC
TRBV5-1	-	TRBJ1-1	-	CASSLGEGETEAFF	TGCGCCAGCAGCTTGGGGGAGGGGGAGACTGAAGCTTTCTTT
TRBV28	many	TRBJ2-1	TRBD2	CASSPPGLADDNEQFF	TGTGCCAGCAGTCCCCCGGGACTAGCGGACGATAATGAGCAGTTCTTC
TRBV12-3/TRBV12-4	many	TRBJ2-1	TRBD1	CASSVTGGEQFF	TGTGCCAGCAGTGTGACAGGGGGTGAGCAGTTCTTC
TRBV29-1	-	TRBJ2-1	-	CSVVHSAPNNEQFF	TGCAGCGTGGTCCACAGCGCCCCAAACAATGAGCAGTTCTTC
TRBV5-1	few	TRBJ1-5	-	CASSPGTATYSNQPQHF	TGCGCCAGCAGCCCTGGGACGGCTACTTATAGCAATCAGCCCCAGCATTTT
TRBV6-5	-	TRBJ2-1	TRBD2	CASSYPSAGGEQFF	TGTGCCAGCAGTTACCCCTCAGCGGGGGGGGAGCAGTTCTTC
TRBV29-1	many	TRBJ2-5	-	CSVDRGQETQYF	TGCAGCGTTGATAGGGGACAAGAGACCCAGTACTTC
TRBV5-1	few	TRBJ2-7	-	CARKDRYEQYF	TGCGCCAGGAAAGACAGGTACGAGCAGTACTTC
TRBV28	-	TRBJ2-7	TRBD1	CASSPARAGGYEQYF	TGTGCCAGCAGTCCGGCGCGGGCAGGGGGCTACGAGCAGTACTTC
TRBV9	-	TRBJ2-3	-	CASSVGSRTDTQYF	TGTGCCAGCAGCGTAGGCTCTCGCACAGATACGCAGTATTTT
TRBV12-3/TRBV12-4	-	TRBJ2-7	-	CASSFLTVYEQYF	TGTGCCAGCAGTTTTCTCACGGTCTACGAGCAGTACTTC
TRBV14	few	TRBJ2-2	-	CASSQGEWSGELFF	TGTGCCAGCAGCCAAGGCGAGTGGAGCGGGGAGCTGTTTTTT
TRBV6-1	few	TRBJ2-7	TRBD1	CASSRPGQGFYVYEQYF	TGTGCCAGCAGTCGACCGGGACAGGGTTTTTACGTCTACGAGCAGTACTTC
TRBV3-1	-	TRBJ2-1	TRBD1	CASSQTGVRHNEQFF	TGTGCCAGCAGCCAAACAGGGGTGCGCCACAATGAGCAGTTCTTC
TRBV30	few	TRBJ2-7	TRBD1	CAWLGTGVEQYF	TGTGCCTGGTTAGGGACAGGGGTCGAGCAGTACTTC
TRBV5-1	few	TRBJ1-5	-	CASSLGTRGGNQPQHF	TGCGCCAGCAGCCTGGGAACCAGGGGAGGCAATCAGCCCCAGCATTTT
TRBV11-2	-	TRBJ2-5	TRBD2	CASSGTGPAGARETQYF	TGTGCCAGCAGCGGGACGGGGCCAGCGGGGGCCCGAGAGACCCAGTACTTC
TRBV4-2	-	TRBJ2-2	-	CASSPLGARELFF	TGTGCCAGCAGCCCGCTGGGGGCCCGGGAGCTGTTTTTT
TRBV4-2	-	TRBJ2-7	-	CASSQATLGGYEQYF	TGTGCCAGCAGCCAAGCGACCCTGGGGGGTTACGAGCAGTACTTC
TRBV19	many	TRBJ2-7	-	CATLDGGSSYEQYF	TGTGCCACCTTAGACGGCGGAAGCTCCTACGAGCAGTACTTC
TRBV7-2	few	TRBJ2-7	-	CASSPYRDREQYF	TGTGCCAGCAGCCCTTACAGGGACCGGGAGCAGTACTTC
TRBV12-3/TRBV12-4	many	TRBJ1-1	-	CASSNHRQGRTEAFF	TGTGCCAGCAGTAACCATCGACAAGGTAGGACTGAAGCTTTCTTT
TRBV6-6	-	TRBJ1-5	-	CASSYHDQPQHF	TGTGCCAGCAGTTACCACGATCAGCCCCAGCATTTT
TRBV29-1	-	TRBJ2-7	TRBD2	CSVITSGSPHEQYF	TGCAGCGTAATAACTAGCGGGAGTCCCCACGAGCAGTACTTC
TRBV4-1	few	TRBJ2-3	TRBD2	CASSLGRGGGTDTQYF	TGCGCCAGCAGCCTCGGCCGGGGGGGGGGCACAGATACGCAGTATTTT
TRBV7-8	many	TRBJ2-5	-	CASSATGTSQETQYF	TGTGCCAGCAGCGCTACCGGGACATCCCAAGAGACCCAGTACTTC
TRBV19	few	TRBJ2-1	-	CASSATGNRAYNEQFF	TGTGCCAGTAGCGCTACCGGTAACAGGGCTTACAATGAGCAGTTCTTC
TRBV3-1	-	TRBJ2-5	-	CASSQVIARETQYF	TGTGCCAGCAGCCAAGTTATCGCGAGGGAGACCCAGTACTTC
TRBV2	few	TRBJ2-1	TRBD2	CASIIGEGGHNEQFF	TGTGCCAGCATCATTGGGGAGGGAGGCCACAATGAGCAGTTCTTC
TRBV10-3	few	TRBJ2-7	-	CAISELQGGEQYF	TGTGCCATCAGTGAGTTACAGGGTGGCGAGCAGTACTTC
TRBV6-2/TRBV6-3	-	TRBJ1-1	-	CASILYFGGTEAFF	TGTGCCAGCATCCTATACTTCGGGGGCACTGAAGCTTTCTTT
TRBV27	few	TRBJ2-1	-	CASSFRRGIGEVLSYNEQFF	TGTGCCAGCAGTTTTCGCCGGGGGATCGGGGAGGTACTCTCCTACAATGAGCAGTTCTTC
TRBV12-3/TRBV12-4	many	TRBJ2-2	-	CASSWGDRNTGELFF	TGTGCCAGCAGTTGGGGGGACAGGAACACCGGGGAGCTGTTTTTT
TRBV20-1	few	TRBJ1-5	TRBD1	CSASPLGGDRHSNQPQHF	TGCAGTGCTAGTCCTCTGGGGGGGGACAGGCATAGCAATCAGCCCCAGCATTTT
TRBV7-2	-	TRBJ2-7	-	CASSPEPGTKSYEQYF	TGTGCCAGCAGCCCGGAGCCCGGGACCAAATCCTACGAGCAGTACTTC
TRBV28	many	TRBJ2-7	-	CASSSPSTYEQYF	TGTGCCAGCAGTTCCCCTAGCACGTACGAGCAGTACTTC